The 4 T cell receptor beta chains reported below all come from one sample, sequenced in a study of cytomegalovirus exposure and HLA in healthy donors. Measured with immunoSEQ multiplex PCR; TCRdb has only the in-frame clones, and not every one. The sample lists about 49,000 clones; approximately 95% were seen once. Material for sequencing was PBMCs. These receptors originate from a woman aged 18-29 years in good health and CMV-seropositive.

The CDR3 spells CASSLTGFGNTIYF. The CDR3 nucleotides read TGTGCCAGCAGTTTAACCGGGTTTGGAAACACCATATATTTT. The chain combines TRBV28 with TRBJ1-3; D not resolved. CDR1 is MDHEN, CDR2 SYDVKM, per germline. The V end was cut by 2 bases, the J end by 3 bases, with 8 bases between. This CDR3 spans 14 amino acids.

J is TRBJ2-3 and V is TRBV7-9; tentatively, D is TRBD2 (5 bases). This CDR3 region has 13 residues. Deletions cut 5 bases from V and 4 bases from J, with 10 bases between. Germline V CDR1 and CDR2: SEHNR, FQNEAQ (reference sequence). This CDR3 is CASSLGSPDTQYF. In DNA form, the CDR3 reads TGTGCCAGCAGCCTGGGGAGTCCAGATACGCAGTATTTT.

The chain joins TRBV5-6 to TRBJ1-3, with no clear D. Deletions cut 0 bases from V and 0 bases from J, with 13 bases between. This CDR3 has 17 residues. Germline-derived CDR1 and CDR2 are SGHDT and YYEEEE. In DNA, the CDR3 is TGTGCCAGCAGCTTGGGCGAAACCAGGCTCTCTGGAAACACCATATATTTT. Amino acids: CASSLGETRLSGNTIYF. Variable domain in full (rest from reference TRBV5-6 and TRBJ1-3): DAGVTQSPTHLIKTRGQQVTLRCSPKSGHDTVSWYQQALGQGPQFIFQYYEEEERQRGNFPDRFSGHQFPNYSSELNVNALLLGDSALYLCASSLGETRLSGNTIYFGEGSWLTVV.

The chain uses TRBV18 and TRBJ2-5; 9 bases are a match to TRBD1. V was clipped by 2 bases and J by 5 bases; unmatched bases: 6. Germline V CDR1 and CDR2: KGHSH, LQKENI. CDR3 size: 15 residues. CDR3 sequence (DNA): TGTGCCAGCTCACCAGGGACAGGGAATCGCGAGACCCAGTACTTC. This gives the protein CASSPGTGNRETQYF.